One sample yielded the 29 T cell receptor beta chains listed below, sequenced in a study of T cells in localized non-small cell lung cancer. Profiling relied on immunoSEQ multiplex PCR, and the TCRdb table lists in-frame clones only, not all of them. The table has a few thousand clones, about 30% seen once; the top ten hold roughly 15%. The source material was lung tumor tissue, sampled before any cancer treatment. These receptors were collected from a female donor older than 55 with stage I lung adenocarcinoma.

This chain connects TRBV5-1 to TRBJ2-2; D is ambiguous. CDR3 length equals 14 residues. V lost 0 bases, J lost 6 bases, and 9 bases lay in between. CDR1 is SGHRS and CDR2 is YFSETQ in the germline V gene. In DNA form, the CDR3 reads TGCGCCAGCAGCTTGGGGAATAACGCCGGGGAGCTGTTTTTT. Encoded protein: CASSLGNNAGELFF.

In the case of this clone: The read comes to an end 1 residue before the CDR3 does, leaving the germline J gene to fill in the end. This chain joins TRBV10-3 and TRBJ1-6, with unresolved D. The CDR3 spans 12 residues. CDR1 is ENHRY, CDR2 SYGVKD, per germline. The ends were cut back, 0 bases at V and 11 bases at J, with 5 bases in the middle. CDR3 DNA, as far as it was read: TGTGCCATCAGTGAGTCGACGCCACCCCTCCAC. Its translation is CAISESTPPLH. The whole CDR3 reads CAISESTPPLHF.

This clone has only a few counts. The rearrangement links TRBV19 to TRBJ2-4, with a tentative D call TRBD2 (7 bases). The CDR3 runs 18 residues. Looked up from germline, CDR1 is LNHDA and CDR2 is SQIVND (reference sequence). V lost 3 bases and J 1 base, leaving 19 bases between the germline ends. The chain's CDR3 is CASSMEGGGAMAKNIQYF. CDR3 sequence (DNA): TGTGCCAGTAGTATGGAGGGTGGGGGGGCTATGGCCAAAAACATTCAGTACTTC. Variable domain in full (rest from reference TRBV19 and TRBJ2-4): DGGITQSPKYLFRKEGQNVTLSCEQNLNHDAMYWYRQDPGQGLRLIYYSQIVNDFQKGDIAEGYSVSREKKESFPLTVTSAQKNPTAFYLCASSMEGGGAMAKNIQYFGAGTRLSVL.

The chain joins TRBV19 to TRBJ2-7, with 9 bases aligning to TRBD1. This CDR3 contains 14 residues. Germline CDR1 is LNHDA and CDR2 is SQIVND (reference sequence). The V segment lost 5 bases and the J segment 6 bases; nucleotides outside the gene matches: 8. CDR3 sequence (DNA): TGTGCCAGTAGTTCCGGGACAGGGAGGCGCGAGCAGTACTTC. This encodes CASSSGTGRREQYF.

The V gene is TRBV7-5, the J gene TRBJ2-2; whether TRBD1, the table's D call, matches the DNA was not checked. TRBV7-5 is classified as a pseudogene. The CDR3 consists of 16 residues. DNA for the CDR3: TGTGCCAGCAGCTTAGTCGGGACAGGGGTAACCGGGGAGCTGTTTTTT. Its protein is CASSLVGTGVTGELFF.

This clone turned up a few times. The junction departs from the called germline gene at one end, perhaps through a read error. The chain recombines TRBV6-8 with TRBJ1-1; D is undetermined. Germline V gene sequence: CDR1 MNHGY, CDR2 SAAAGT. The CDR3 totals 15 residues. DNA of the CDR3: TGTGCCATCAGTTCGGGGATAGGGATGAACACTGAAGCTTTCTTT. It codes for CAISSGIGMNTEAFF.

The chain is built from TRBV19 and TRBJ1-2; D call uncertain. V shed 5 bases and J shed 1 base, with 8 bases lying between them. From germline, CDR1 is LNHDA and CDR2 SQIVND (reference sequence). The CDR3 is 13 residues long. CDR3 sequence: CASSPGVNYGYTF. In nucleotides, the CDR3 is TGTGCCAGTAGTCCCGGGGTTAACTATGGCTACACCTTC.

This clone was detected a few times. The rearrangement links TRBV23-1 to TRBJ1-5; D not certain. TRBV23-1 is placed among ORFs of uncertain function. The ends were cut back, 7 bases at V and 1 base at J, with 11 bases in the middle. The CDR3 length is 14 residues. The CDR3 is CASTEKRSNQPQHF. The CDR3 DNA sequence: TGCGCCAGCACCGAGAAAAGGAGCAATCAGCCCCAGCATTTT.

The J gene is TRBJ1-3, the V gene TRBV30, with no clear D. V lost 4 bases, J lost 0 bases, and 16 bases lay in between. CDR1 is GTSNPN, CDR2 SVGIG, per germline (reference sequence). The CDR3 has 16 amino acids. The CDR3 here is CAWNPREPLSGNTIYF. CDR3 bases: TGTGCCTGGAATCCGAGGGAACCTCTCTCTGGAAACACCATATATTTT. Full variable domain (missing parts from reference TRBV30 and TRBJ1-3): SQTIHQWPATLVQPVGSPLSLECTVEGTSNPNLYWYRQAAGRGLQLLFYSVGIGQISSEVPQNLSASRPQDRQFILSSKKLLLSDSGFYLCAWNPREPLSGNTIYFGEGSWLTVV.

This clone was counted only a few times. For the CDR3, the DNA is TGTGCCAGCAGCTTAGGTCGGGGAAATCAGCCCCAGCATTTT. Its translation: CASSLGRGNQPQHF. J is TRBJ1-5 and V is TRBV11-3, with no clear D. This CDR3 region has 14 residues. Germline CDR1 is SGHNT and CDR2 is YENEEA. V gave up 1 base and J gave up 4 bases, with 8 bases separating them. Together with reference TRBV11-3 and TRBJ1-5, the CDR3 gives the full variable domain: EAGVVQSPRYKIIEKKQPVAFWCNPISGHNTLYWYLQNLGQGPELLIRYENEEAVDDSQLPKDRFSAERLKGVDSTLKIQPAELGDSAVYLCASSLGRGNQPQHFGDGTRLSIL.

This clone was counted only a few times. V usage is TRBV30 and J usage is TRBJ1-1; the match to TRBD1 covers 8 bases. The V gene's germline CDR1 is GTSNPN and CDR2 SVGIG (reference sequence). The ends lost 4 bases at V and 1 base at J; junction bases unmatched: 17. This CDR3 has 18 residues. This chain's CDR3 is CAWTLLPGQGGWNTEAFF. CDR3 in DNA: TGTGCCTGGACCCTCCTTCCCGGACAGGGAGGATGGAACACTGAAGCTTTCTTT.

By share, this clone ranks as medium-sized. The V and J genes are TRBV7-2 and TRBJ2-1, with D hard to call. Germline V lookup: CDR1 SGHTA, CDR2 FQGNSA. CDR3 length: 13 residues. The V and J ends lost 0 bases and 6 bases respectively, with 6 bases between them. In DNA, the CDR3 is TGTGCCAGCAGCTTAGCGCCGAGCAATGAGCAGTTCTTC. The encoded protein is CASSLAPSNEQFF.

The table lists this clone with a few counts. The CDR3 DNA is TGTGCCAGCAGTCAGAGGGGACAGAACACTGAAGCTTTCTTT. It codes for CASSQRGQNTEAFF. This rearrangement joins TRBV6-8 to TRBJ1-1; possible D gene TRBD1, 6 bases. Per the germline V gene, CDR1 is MNHGY and CDR2 is SAAAGT. The CDR3 sequence is 14 residues long. Trimming took 5 bases from V and 1 from J, leaving 11 bases between them.

The chain uses TRBV29-1 and TRBJ1-4; TRBD1 is a possible D gene (5 bases). Trimming removed 7 bases at V and 7 bases at J, with 13 bases between. CDR3 length: 12 residues. CDR1 SQVTM and CDR2 ANQGSEA come from the germline V gene. This chain's CDR3 is CSAGGWAEKLFF. For the CDR3, the DNA is TGCAGCGCCGGGGGGTGGGCTGAAAAACTGTTTTTT.

This clone appeared a few times. This chain joins TRBV11-3 and TRBJ2-1; 11 nucleotides match TRBD1. CDR3 length: 14 amino acids. V gave up 4 bases and J gave up 12 bases; unmatched junction bases: 8. Germline CDR1 reads SGHNT; CDR2 reads YENEEA. The CDR3 protein is CASSSGQGARGQFF. The DNA for the CDR3 is TGTGCCAGCAGCTCAGGACAGGGGGCTAGGGGGCAGTTCTTC.

This clone is medium-sized in the sample. Written as DNA, the CDR3 is TGTGCCAGCAGCCCAAGACAGGGGGCCATGTCACCCCTCCACTTT. Protein sequence: CASSPRQGAMSPLHF. V gene TRBV11-3 combines with J gene TRBJ1-6, with 10 bases aligning to TRBD1. V lost 5 bases, J lost 10 bases, and 8 bases stayed unmatched. Germline-derived CDR1 and CDR2 are SGHNT and YENEEA. The CDR3 runs 15 residues.

This chain links TRBV27 with TRBJ1-4; perhaps TRBD1 as D (5 bases). The CDR3 length is 19 residues. From germline, CDR1 is MNHEY and CDR2 SMNVEV (reference sequence). V lost 5 bases and J lost 8, with 30 bases in between. The CDR3 DNA follows: TGTGCCAGCAGTCCACCAACTCCGGGACTGGGTCGGCGGAGCGAAAAACTGTTTTTT. The encoded protein is CASSPPTPGLGRRSEKLFF. Combining the CDR3 with reference TRBV27 and TRBJ1-4 gives the whole variable domain EAQVTQNPRYLITVTGKKLTVTCSQNMNHEYMSWYRQDPGLGLRQIYYSMNVEVTDKGDVPEGYKVSRKEKRNFPLILESPSPNQTSLYFCASSPPTPGLGRRSEKLFFGSGTQLSVL.

The CDR3 loop reads CASSIDRDEQFF. CDR3 nucleotide sequence: TGTGCCAGTAGTATAGACAGGGATGAGCAGTTCTTC. The V call is TRBV19, the J call TRBJ2-1, with D maybe TRBD1 (5 bases). This CDR3 contains 12 residues. The germline V and J ends were trimmed by 0 bases and 8 bases, with 5 bases remaining between them. Looked up from germline, CDR1 is LNHDA and CDR2 is SQIVND (reference sequence).

The chain is built from TRBV19 and TRBJ1-1; weak D call: TRBD1 (5 bases). The CDR3 has 15 residues. The germline CDR1 and CDR2 sequences are LNHDA and SQIVND (reference sequence). With 1 base removed from V and 2 bases from J, the gap between germline ends came to 11 bases. The DNA of the CDR3 is TGTGCCAGTAGTATAGTGGGGGGATCTAACACTGAAGCTTTCTTT. This codes for CASSIVGGSNTEAFF.

In nucleotides, the CDR3 is TGCGCCAGCAGCTTGGAGGTGGGACAGGGGGACGAGCAGTACTTC. Translation gives CASSLEVGQGDEQYF. This sequence joins TRBV5-1 and TRBJ2-7; 11 positions match TRBD1. The CDR3 contains 15 residues. V lost 0 bases to trimming and J lost 5 bases; unmatched junction nucleotides: 4. Germline values: CDR1 SGHRS, CDR2 YFSETQ.

This clone has a single count. The chain couples TRBV10-2 to TRBJ2-2; D perhaps matches TRBD2 (5 bases). Germline values: CDR1 WSHSY, CDR2 SAAADI. The V gene lost 4 bases and the J gene lost 4 bases, with 10 bases spanning the gap. The CDR3 contains 14 residues. This CDR3 reads CASSGDYFTGELFF. The CDR3 nucleotides are TGCGCCAGCAGTGGCGACTACTTCACCGGGGAGCTGTTTTTT.

The table lists this clone with a few counts. The chain couples TRBV9 to TRBJ1-2; D gene ambiguous. Trimming shortened V by 5 bases and J by 3 bases, and 11 bases separated the two germline ends. The CDR3 sequence is 13 residues long. Germline CDR1 and CDR2: SGDLS and YYNGEE. CDR3 residues: CASSLDQDYGYTF. CDR3 nucleotide sequence: TGTGCCAGCAGTTTGGACCAAGACTATGGCTACACCTTC.

The chain has TRBV19 and TRBJ1-1, with a possible D match to TRBD1 (6 bases). V was clipped by 2 bases and J by 5 bases, with 12 bases between them. In germline, CDR1 is LNHDA, CDR2 SQIVND (reference sequence). The CDR3 is 14 residues long. The CDR3 here is CASSIIGGSTEAFF. The CDR3 DNA follows: TGTGCCAGTAGTATAATAGGGGGTTCTACTGAAGCTTTCTTT.

This clone ranks as medium-sized. The chain carries TRBV11-3 and TRBJ1-3; D uncertain. The CDR3 sequence is 16 residues long. Germline values: CDR1 SGHNT, CDR2 YENEEA. V was cut by 6 bases and J by 0 bases, with 15 bases left in between. This CDR3 reads CASRNDFLGSGNTIYF. DNA for the CDR3: TGTGCCAGCAGGAACGACTTTCTTGGCTCTGGAAACACCATATATTTT.

This clone counts as medium-sized. The rearrangement uses TRBV11-3 and TRBJ1-2, with D uncertain. With 8 bases removed from V and 0 bases from J, the gap between germline ends came to 16 bases. The CDR3 runs to 15 residues. Germline CDR1 SGHNT, CDR2 YENEEA. The CDR3 loop reads CASASGPNPNYGYTF. The CDR3 nucleotides are TGTGCCAGCGCAAGTGGCCCCAACCCTAACTATGGCTACACCTTC.

This clone was seen a few times. The chain uses TRBV1 and TRBJ1-2; the DNA was not compared with TRBD1, the D call given in the table. TRBV1 counts as a pseudogene. The CDR3 consists of 15 residues. The CDR3 loop reads CASSPWEGGKGGYTF. The CDR3 DNA follows: TGCGCCAGCAGCCCCTGGGAAGGGGGCAAGGGGGGCTACACCTTC.

Within the sample, this clone is medium-sized. CDR3 DNA: TGTGCCAGCAGCCCAGGAGTCCAAACACCCCAGCATTTT. Its translation is CASSPGVQTPQHF. This rearrangement joins TRBV7-2 to TRBJ1-5; D not certain. Trimming took off 5 bases at V and 10 bases at J, with 15 bases between the two ends. The germline V gene encodes CDR1 SGHTA and CDR2 FQGNSA. This CDR3 is built from 13 residues.

This chain uses TRBV6-8 with TRBJ2-1; TRBD2 matches 13 bases. CDR3 length: 16 amino acids. The germline V gene has CDR1 MNHGY and CDR2 SAAAGT. With 6 bases clipped from V and 7 bases from J, the junction kept 9 bases outside the gene matches. The CDR3 region is CASRLRLAGGGNEQFF. The CDR3 DNA is TGTGCCAGCAGGTTGAGACTAGCGGGAGGCGGTAATGAGCAGTTCTTC.

This clone was seen only a few times. The chain joins TRBV6-8 to TRBJ1-1; TRBD1 is a possible D gene (5 bases). The CDR3 runs 15 residues. With 4 bases removed from V and 4 bases from J, the gap between germline ends came to 16 bases. Per the germline V gene, CDR1 is MNHGY and CDR2 is SAAAGT. This chain's CDR3 is CASSSQRDRGTEAFF. The CDR3 bases are TGTGCCAGCAGTTCCCAGCGAGACAGAGGCACTGAAGCTTTCTTT.